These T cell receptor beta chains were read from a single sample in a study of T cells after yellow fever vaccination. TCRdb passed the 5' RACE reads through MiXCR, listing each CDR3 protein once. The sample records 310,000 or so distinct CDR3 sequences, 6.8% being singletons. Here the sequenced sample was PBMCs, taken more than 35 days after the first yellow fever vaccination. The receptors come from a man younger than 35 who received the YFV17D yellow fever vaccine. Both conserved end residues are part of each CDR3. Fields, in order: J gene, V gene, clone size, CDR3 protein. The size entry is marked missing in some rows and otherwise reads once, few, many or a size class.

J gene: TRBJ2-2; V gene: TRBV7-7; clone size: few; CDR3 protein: CASSAGQGARAGELFF
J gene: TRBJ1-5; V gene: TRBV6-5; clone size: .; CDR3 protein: CAELSRQPQHF
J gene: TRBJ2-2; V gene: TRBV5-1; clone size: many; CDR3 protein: CASRTGNTGELFF
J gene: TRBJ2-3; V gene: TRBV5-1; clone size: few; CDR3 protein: CASSLDGGRDTDTQYF
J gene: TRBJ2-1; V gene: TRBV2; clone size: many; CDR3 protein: CASSEEDNEQFF
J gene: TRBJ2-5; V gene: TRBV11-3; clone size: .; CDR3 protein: CASSRGGTEETQYF
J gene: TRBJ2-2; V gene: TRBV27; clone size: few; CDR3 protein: CASSLFLGTGELFF
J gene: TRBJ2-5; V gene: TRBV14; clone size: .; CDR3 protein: CASSRLNYQETQYF
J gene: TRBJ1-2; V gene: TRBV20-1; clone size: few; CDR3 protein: CSARDTGQGYGYTF
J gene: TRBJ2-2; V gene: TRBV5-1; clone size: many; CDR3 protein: CASSLSGNTGELFF
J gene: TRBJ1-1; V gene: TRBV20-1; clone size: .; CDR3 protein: CSRAPRGTEAFF
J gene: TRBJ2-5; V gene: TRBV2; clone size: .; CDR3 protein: CASNDWGGSVTQYF
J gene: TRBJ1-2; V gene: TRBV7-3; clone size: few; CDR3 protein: CASSRGQGGYGYTF
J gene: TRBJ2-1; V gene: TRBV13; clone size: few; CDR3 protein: CASSLAPGTSLEQFF
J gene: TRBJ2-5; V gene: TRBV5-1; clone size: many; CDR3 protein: CASSLHDPLWGTQYF
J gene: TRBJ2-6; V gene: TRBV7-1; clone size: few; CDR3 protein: CASSSRLAGGRPKLRGANVLTF
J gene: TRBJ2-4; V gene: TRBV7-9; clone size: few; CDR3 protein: CASNPVGKNIQYF
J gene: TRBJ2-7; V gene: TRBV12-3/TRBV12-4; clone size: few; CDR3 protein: CASSLRAGGLVLTSYEQYF
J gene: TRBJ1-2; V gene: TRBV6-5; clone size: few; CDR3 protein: CASSIEANYGYTF
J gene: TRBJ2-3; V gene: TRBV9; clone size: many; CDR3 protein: CASMGDTQYF
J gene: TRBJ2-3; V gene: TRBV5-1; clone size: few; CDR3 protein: CASSFTGSGTQYF
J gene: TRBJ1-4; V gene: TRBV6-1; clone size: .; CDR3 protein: CAASRDRDEKLFF
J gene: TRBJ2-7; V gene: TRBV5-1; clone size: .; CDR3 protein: CASSLLWGWNVYEQYF
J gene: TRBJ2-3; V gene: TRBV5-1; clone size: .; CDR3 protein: CASSSGDRRTDTQYF
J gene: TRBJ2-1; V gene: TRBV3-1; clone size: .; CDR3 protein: CASSPSSGGTYNEQFF
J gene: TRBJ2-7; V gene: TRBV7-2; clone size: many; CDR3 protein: CASTVREGAFYEQYF
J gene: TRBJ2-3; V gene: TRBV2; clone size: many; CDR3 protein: CASSEGRGSSTDTQYF
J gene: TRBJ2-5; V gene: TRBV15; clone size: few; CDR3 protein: CATSRGRGEKTQYF
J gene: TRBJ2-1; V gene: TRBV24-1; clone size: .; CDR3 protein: CATSDPGTGVLNEQFF
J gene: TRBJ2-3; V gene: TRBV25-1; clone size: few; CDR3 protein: CASSQAGTSGGFSTDTQYF
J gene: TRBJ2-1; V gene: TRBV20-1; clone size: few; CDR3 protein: CSARDSWASGGSQFF
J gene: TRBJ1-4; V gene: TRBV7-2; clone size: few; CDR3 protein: CASSSGHNGKLFF
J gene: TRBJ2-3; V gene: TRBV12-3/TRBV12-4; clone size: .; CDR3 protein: CASSLAGQGSDTQYF
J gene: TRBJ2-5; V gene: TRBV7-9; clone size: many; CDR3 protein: CASSLGNAARGETQYF
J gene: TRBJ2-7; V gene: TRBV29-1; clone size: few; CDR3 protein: CSVEDSSYEQYF
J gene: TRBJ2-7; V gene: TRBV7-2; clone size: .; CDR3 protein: CASSHISVGEIYEQYF
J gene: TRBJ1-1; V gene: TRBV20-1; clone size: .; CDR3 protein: CSGLDRDPEAFF
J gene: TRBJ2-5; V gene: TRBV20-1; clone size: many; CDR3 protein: CSATGLAENQETQYF
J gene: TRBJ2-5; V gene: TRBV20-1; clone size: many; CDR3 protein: CSATGTEKETQYF
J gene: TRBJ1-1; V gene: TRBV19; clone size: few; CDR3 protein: CASIRRGKEETEAFF
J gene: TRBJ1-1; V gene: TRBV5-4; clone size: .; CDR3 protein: CASSSRTGSPEAFF
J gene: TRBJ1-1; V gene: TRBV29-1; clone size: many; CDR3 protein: CSARRGLAYTEAFF
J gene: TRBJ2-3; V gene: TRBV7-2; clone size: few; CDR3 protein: CASSNRLWGLSTDTQYF
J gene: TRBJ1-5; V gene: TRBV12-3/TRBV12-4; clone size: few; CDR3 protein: CASRSRAGNQPQHF
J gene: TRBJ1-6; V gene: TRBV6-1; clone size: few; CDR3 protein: CASTPDAGRGRNSPLHF
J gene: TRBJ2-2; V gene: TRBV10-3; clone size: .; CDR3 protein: CAGRQDYTGELFF
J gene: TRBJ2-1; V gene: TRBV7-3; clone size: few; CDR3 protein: CASSVGGGEAYNEQFF
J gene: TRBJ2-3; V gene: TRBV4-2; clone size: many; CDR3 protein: CASSLRDSVETQYF
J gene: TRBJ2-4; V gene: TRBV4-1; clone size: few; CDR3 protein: CASSQRLGLAKNIQYF
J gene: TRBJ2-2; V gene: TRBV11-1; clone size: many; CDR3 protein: CASSLEEYVPESTGELFF